These T cell receptor beta chains were read from a single sample in a study of lymphopenia after photon versus proton radiotherapy. Produced via immunoSEQ multiplex PCR; TCRdb's table is partial and in-frame only. Of approximately 62,000 clones listed, roughly 83% are singletons. The starting material was peripheral blood, obtained from a patient treated with proton-based radiotherapy. The receptor source for this set is a man aged 55 to 70 with pancreatic cancer. CDR3s include the opening cysteine and the closing phenylalanine or tryptophan. The D gene is left open where the match is weak. Only some rows state a clone size, as once, few, many or a class for expanded clones.

J gene	clone size	V gene	D gene	CDR3 length	CDR3 protein	CDR3 DNA
TRBJ2-2	NA	TRBV11-3	NA	13	CASSLVNTGELFF	TGTGCCAGCAGCTTAGTGAACACCGGGGAGCTGTTTTTT
TRBJ1-4	NA	TRBV28	NA	12	CASSLLSEKLFF	TGTGCCAGCAGTTTATTATCTGAAAAACTGTTTTTT
TRBJ1-2	NA	TRBV21-1	NA	13	CASPGTGAYGYTF	TGTGCCAGCCCTGGGACAGGAGCCTATGGCTACACCTTC
TRBJ1-6	NA	TRBV2	NA	14	CASSDLRGNSPLHF	TGTGCCAGCAGTGATCTCAGGGGAAATTCACCCCTCCACTTT
TRBJ2-2	NA	TRBV7-2	NA	13	CASSLMPSGELFF	TGTGCCAGCAGCTTAATGCCCTCCGGGGAGCTGTTTTTT
TRBJ2-1	NA	TRBV6-6	NA	13	CASSPRPINEQFF	TGTGCCAGCAGCCCCCGCCCGATTAATGAGCAGTTCTTC
TRBJ2-6	NA	TRBV2	NA	17	CASGQGRAGSGANVLTF	TGTGCCAGCGGACAAGGACGGGCCGGCTCTGGGGCCAACGTCCTGACTTTC
TRBJ1-5	NA	TRBV7-9	TRBD1	15	CASSSTGTGNQPQHF	TGTGCCAGCAGTTCGACCGGGACAGGGAATCAGCCCCAGCATTTT
TRBJ1-1	NA	TRBV9	NA	14	CASSPYRVDTEAFF	TGTGCCAGCAGCCCCTACAGGGTGGACACTGAAGCTTTCTTT
TRBJ2-5	once	TRBV13	NA	14	CASSLVREGETQYF	TGTGCCAGCAGCTTAGTGCGGGAAGGAGAGACCCAGTACTTC
TRBJ2-7	NA	TRBV7-2	TRBD2	15	CASSFKTSGSVEQYF	TGTGCCAGCAGCTTTAAAACTAGCGGGAGCGTGGAGCAGTACTTC
TRBJ2-5	NA	TRBV7-6	NA	13	CASSPLQQETQYF	TGTGCCAGCAGCCCATTACAACAAGAGACCCAGTACTTC
TRBJ1-5	NA	TRBV5-4	NA	9	CASSFPQHF	TGTGCCAGCAGCTTTCCCCAGCATTTT
TRBJ2-1	NA	TRBV9	NA	14	CASSRSPPPGEQFF	TGTGCCAGCAGTCGTAGCCCCCCTCCGGGTGAGCAGTTCTTC
TRBJ2-7	NA	TRBV5-1	TRBD1	14	CASSLDRGNYEQYF	TGCGCCAGCAGCTTGGACAGGGGGAACTACGAGCAGTACTTC
TRBJ2-1	NA	TRBV9	NA	16	CASSSGWGEFHNEQFF	TGTGCCAGCAGCTCGGGTTGGGGGGAGTTCCACAATGAGCAGTTCTTC
TRBJ2-7	NA	TRBV19	NA	15	CASSMGGQRNYEQYF	TGTGCCAGTAGTATGGGAGGACAGAGGAACTACGAGCAGTACTTC
TRBJ2-3	NA	TRBV7-9	NA	14	CASSLRAPSDTQYF	TGTGCCAGCAGCTTAAGGGCCCCTTCGGATACGCAGTATTTT
TRBJ2-1	NA	TRBV29-1	NA	15	CSHEWDGHPYNEQFF	TGCAGCCATGAGTGGGATGGACATCCCTACAATGAGCAGTTCTTC
TRBJ2-1	NA	TRBV29-1	NA	17	CSVVRDLSRPKNNEQFF	TGCAGCGTTGTCAGGGATCTTTCGCGCCCCAAGAACAATGAGCAGTTCTTC
TRBJ2-2	NA	TRBV5-5	NA	15	CASSLEGLNTGELFF	TGTGCCAGCAGCTTGGAGGGACTGAACACCGGGGAGCTGTTTTTT
TRBJ2-2	NA	TRBV10-2	TRBD2	12	CAAYVAGEQLFF	TGCGCCGCCTACGTAGCGGGGGAGCAGCTGTTTTTT